This is a list of T cell receptor beta chains from one sample in a study of T cell repertoires in cytomegalovirus infection. Their antigens are not known. TCRdb passed the reads through MiXCR, listing each CDR3 protein once. The sample contains tens of thousands of distinct CDR3 sequences, less than 20% of which appear only once. Sample: CD8+ T cells from cultured PBMCs, taken from culture after CMV antigen stimulation. The receptors here all came from a human donor in good health (CMV status not recorded). Some clones in this sample may be carry-over from other donors' samples. CDR3s leave out the opening cysteine and the closing phenylalanine or tryptophan. Fields, in order: V gene, CDR3 length, CDR3 protein.

TRBV7-6 16 ASSPGAGSGGPGDTQY
TRBV7-9 15 ASTLPLAGGSADTQY
TRBV7-2 16 ASSYGVRSPHPGNEQF
TRBV19 11 ASTYKGVAEAF
TRBV30 12 AWSVRQTNTEAF
TRBV11-2 14 ASSILRRQGRETQY
TRBV6-2/TRBV6-3 13 ASRHRDFLNEKLF
TRBV27 13 ASNKLTGGRETQY
TRBV7-6 12 ASSLGRGSQPQH
TRBV19 12 ASSVYGGSYEQY
TRBV4-2 15 ASSQDSRGLGAYEQY
TRBV4-1 21 ASSQDVYEGRPSRFTTDQPQH
TRBV13 11 ASSVTGMATLT
TRBV10-3 9 AITDTDTQY
TRBV28 10 ASSFQEAEQY
TRBV7-9 9 ASSSAGYDF
TRBV27 12 ASRVSWGANVLT
TRBV27 12 ASSLGLAFETQY
TRBV7-2 13 ASSLKPGHDYEQY
TRBV6-1 11 ASKGQGGQPQH
TRBV7-9 16 ASIEPGLAGGPADTQY
TRBV7-2 13 ASSRFRIQQETQY
TRBV5-6 12 ASSAGPLNTEAF
TRBV7-6 11 ASSQDRGTEAF
TRBV11-3 11 ASARGSTDTQY
TRBV10-1 11 ASSESGEETQY
TRBV10-2 11 ASSEGLGNTIY
TRBV4-3 14 ASSHDGQITYNEQF
TRBV7-9 14 ASSFGATGPNTEAF
TRBV12-3/TRBV12-4 13 ASSFGTGGHYGYT
TRBV6-2/TRBV6-3 13 ASSYRTGGYDEQF
TRBV7-2 14 ASSVPSGQNNNEQF
TRBV4-2 14 ASSQLAGGSSYEQY
TRBV7-2 12 ASSEPQKGQPQH
TRBV12-3/TRBV12-4 12 ASSPGSGNQPQH
TRBV7-2 11 ASSLGGFQPQH
TRBV6-1 11 ASRLLNTGELF
TRBV6-6 11 ASSRDRNYEQY
TRBV7-9 13 ASSSNTLVNYGYT
TRBV4-3 11 ASSQAHGGELF
TRBV15 12 ATSNRDQEETQY
TRBV6-2/TRBV6-3 13 ASSYGTGDTSPLH
TRBV6-6 13 ASSYSNGPNQPQH
TRBV29-1 10 SPGRLNTEAF
TRBV7-3 12 ASSRGLGYNEQF
TRBV27 9 ASSPGSEQF
TRBV7-8 11 ASSPAGGSGYT
TRBV29-1 13 SVEDKEVSGYGYT
TRBV7-9 10 ASRFSTDTQY
TRBV6-2/TRBV6-3 15 ASSPNLLELSSYEQY
TRBV15 10 ATSGVGVEAF
TRBV11-2 13 ASSLGTGIAYEQY
TRBV7-2 15 ASSLAGAGGLGNEQF
TRBV27 13 ASSLYQGAYEKLF
TRBV30 13 AWSLTGATNEKLF
TRBV19 10 ARTELEDEQF
TRBV7-8 13 ASSSGTGTGDTQY
TRBV11-2 13 ASSLELGGYNEQF
TRBV7-9 13 ASSLETVRNEKLF
TRBV4-1 13 ASSQDEIAYEKLF